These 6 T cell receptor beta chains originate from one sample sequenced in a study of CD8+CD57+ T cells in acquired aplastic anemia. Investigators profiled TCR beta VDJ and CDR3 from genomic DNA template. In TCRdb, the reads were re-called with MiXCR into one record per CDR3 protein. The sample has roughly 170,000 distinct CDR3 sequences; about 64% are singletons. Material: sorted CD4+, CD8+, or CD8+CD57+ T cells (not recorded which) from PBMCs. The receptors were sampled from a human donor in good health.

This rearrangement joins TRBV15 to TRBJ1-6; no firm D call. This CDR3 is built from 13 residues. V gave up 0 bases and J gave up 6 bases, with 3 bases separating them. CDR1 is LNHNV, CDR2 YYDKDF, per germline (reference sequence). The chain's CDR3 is CATSRDSNSPLHF. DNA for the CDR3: TGTGCCACCAGCAGAGACAGTAATTCACCCCTCCACTTT.

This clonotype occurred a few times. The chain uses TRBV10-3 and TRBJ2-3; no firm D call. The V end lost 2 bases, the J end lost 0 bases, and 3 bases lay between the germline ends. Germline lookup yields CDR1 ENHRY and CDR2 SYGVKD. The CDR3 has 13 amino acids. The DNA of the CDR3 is TGTGCCATCAGTGAGGTCAGCACAGATACGCAGTATTTT. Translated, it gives CAISEVSTDTQYF.

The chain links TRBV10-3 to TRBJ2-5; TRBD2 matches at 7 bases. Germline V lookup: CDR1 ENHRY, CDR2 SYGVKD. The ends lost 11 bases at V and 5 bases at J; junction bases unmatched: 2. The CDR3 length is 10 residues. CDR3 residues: CAAGEETQYF. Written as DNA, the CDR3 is TGTGCCGCGGGAGAGGAGACCCAGTACTTC.

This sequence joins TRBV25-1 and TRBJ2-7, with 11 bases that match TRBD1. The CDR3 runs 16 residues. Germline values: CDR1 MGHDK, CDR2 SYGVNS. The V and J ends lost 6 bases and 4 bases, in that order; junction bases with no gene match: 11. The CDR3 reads CASSPLMDRGLYEQYF. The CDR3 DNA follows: TGTGCCAGCAGCCCCTTAATGGACAGGGGGCTATACGAGCAGTACTTC.

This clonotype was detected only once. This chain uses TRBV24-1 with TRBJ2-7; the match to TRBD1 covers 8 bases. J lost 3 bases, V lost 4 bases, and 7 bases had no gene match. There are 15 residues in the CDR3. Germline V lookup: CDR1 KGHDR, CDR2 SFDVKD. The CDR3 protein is CATSDAGQAVYEQYF. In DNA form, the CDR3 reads TGTGCCACCAGTGACGCGGGACAGGCTGTCTACGAGCAGTACTTC.

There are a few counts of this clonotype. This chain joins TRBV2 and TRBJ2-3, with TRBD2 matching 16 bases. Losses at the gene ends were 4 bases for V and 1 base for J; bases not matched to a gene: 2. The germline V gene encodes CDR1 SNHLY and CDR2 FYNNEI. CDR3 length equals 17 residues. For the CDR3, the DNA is TGTGCCAGCAGTGGTGGGACTAGCGGGAGGGGCACAGATACGCAGTATTTT. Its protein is CASSGGTSGRGTDTQYF.